This T cell receptor beta chain was documented in a study of Ad26.COV2.S vaccination and SARS-CoV-2 variants. Treatment of the sample: roughly 18 received Ad26.COV2.S at low or high dose, single or two shots; about 5 received placebo; per-sample allocation not given. Day 63 after the first vaccine or placebo injection was the time point for sampling. The protocol was immunoSEQ multiplex PCR, while the TCRdb copy is restricted to in-frame clones and leaves out a portion. Seen here are about 350,000 clones, about 87% observed once, and the top ten hold around 6.4%. CDR3 size: 16 residues. Trimming left V 4 bases short and J 2 bases short, with 13 bases between. Germline V CDR1 and CDR2: SGHRS, YFSETQ.

Sequencing used peripheral blood, obtained in a trial of Ad26.COV2.S vaccine versus placebo. The chain has TRBV5-1 and TRBJ2-6, with D tentatively TRBD1 (6 bases). This sequence originates from a person between 18 and 60 years old who received the Ad26.COV2.S COVID-19 vaccine or a placebo. The chain's CDR3 is CASSLDRPAGANVLTF. As DNA, the CDR3 is TGCGCCAGCAGCCTAGACAGGCCCGCTGGGGCCAACGTCCTGACTTTC.